These 22 T cell receptor beta chains were sequenced from one sample in a study of blood T cell repertoires in COVID-19. Clones were read by immunoSEQ multiplex PCR, and TCRdb kept only the in-frame ones, dropping some. The sample has 95,000 to 120,000 clones, approximately 90% seen once. The sample consisted of peripheral blood. These receptors were obtained from a woman aged 45 to 65 with acute or convalescent COVID-19.

The chain is built from TRBV5-4 and TRBJ2-5, with 10 bases fitting TRBD2. Germline V CDR1 and CDR2: SGHNT, YYREEE (reference sequence). After removal of 0 bases from V and 9 bases from J, the junction contained 11 bases not matched to a gene. This CDR3 comprises 16 residues. CDR3 protein: CASSLASGTSERAQYF. For the CDR3, the DNA is TGTGCCAGCAGCTTGGCCTCGGGGACTAGCGAGCGGGCCCAGTACTTC.

The rearrangement links TRBV3-1 (or the pseudogene TRBV3-2) to TRBJ2-1; unclear D gene. There are 14 residues in the CDR3. The ends were cut back, 4 bases at V and 8 bases at J, with 15 bases in the middle. Germline lookup yields CDR1 LGHDT and CDR2 YNNKEL (reference sequence). In DNA, the CDR3 is TGTGCCAGCAGCCTTATAGAGCTGTCCGATGAGCAGTTCTTC. This gives the protein CASSLIELSDEQFF.

This chain connects TRBV27 to TRBJ2-7, with 14 bases matching TRBD2. This CDR3 is 14 amino acids long. Germline CDR1 is MNHEY and CDR2 is SMNVEV (reference sequence). V lost 6 bases to trimming and J lost 2 bases; unmatched junction nucleotides: 0. The CDR3 reads CASRGLAGAYEQYF. CDR3 DNA sequence: TGTGCCAGCAGGGGACTAGCGGGGGCCTACGAGCAGTACTTC.

The rearrangement uses TRBV5-6 and TRBJ2-2; the match to TRBD2 covers 8 bases. The CDR3 covers 16 residues. V shed 1 base, J shed 6 bases, and the junction held 8 bases outside the gene matches. Germline V gives CDR1 SGHDT, CDR2 YYEEEE. The CDR3 sequence: CASSLLTGGVSGELFF. Here the CDR3 DNA reads TGTGCCAGCAGCTTGTTAACGGGAGGGGTGTCCGGGGAGCTGTTTTTT.

The CDR3: CATGPGQPEKLFF. CDR3 nucleotide sequence: TGTGCCACGGGCCCGGGACAGCCTGAAAAACTGTTTTTT. V is TRBV10-3 and J is TRBJ1-4; 7 positions match TRBD1. Trimming took 10 bases from V and 7 from J; bases not matched to a gene: 9. This CDR3 region has 13 residues. CDR1 is ENHRY and CDR2 is SYGVKD in the germline V gene.

This clone was recorded once. The V gene is TRBV5-4, the J gene TRBJ1-1; 10 nucleotides line up with TRBD1. After removal of 3 bases from V and 3 bases from J, the junction contained 5 bases not matched to a gene. CDR1 SGHNT and CDR2 YYREEE come from the germline V gene (reference sequence). This CDR3 spans 15 amino acids. DNA for the CDR3: TGTGCCAGCAGCTGGGGGACAGGGGAGGACACTGAAGCTTTCTTT. Encoded protein: CASSWGTGEDTEAFF. The variable domain in full, completed from reference TRBV5-4 and TRBJ1-1, reads ETGVTQSPTHLIKTRGQQVTLRCSSQSGHNTVSWYQQALGQGPQFIFQYYREEENGRGNFPPRFSGLQFPNYSSELNVNALELDDSALYLCASSWGTGEDTEAFFGQGTRLTVV.

V is TRBV7-9 and J is TRBJ2-7; D perhaps matches TRBD1 (6 bases). Germline V gene sequence: CDR1 SEHNR, CDR2 FQNEAQ (reference sequence). Trimming stripped 6 bases from V and 3 bases from J, with 15 bases between. The CDR3 length is 14 residues. The chain's CDR3 is CASRDSGIDYEQYF. CDR3 DNA sequence: TGTGCCAGCAGGGACAGCGGTATAGACTACGAGCAGTACTTC.

This rearrangement joins TRBV7-9 to TRBJ2-3; 10 bases agree with TRBD1. The CDR3 runs 16 residues. CDR1 is SEHNR, CDR2 FQNEAQ, per germline (reference sequence). V was pared by 3 bases and J by 4 bases, with 7 bases of the junction left unmatched. CDR3 nucleotide sequence: TGTGCCAGCAGCTTCCTTCCGGGACAGGGGCCAGATACGCAGTATTTT. Encoded protein: CASSFLPGQGPDTQYF. Full variable domain (rest looked up from reference TRBV7-9 and TRBJ2-3): DTGVSQNPRHKITKRGQNVTFRCDPISEHNRLYWYRQTLGQGPEFLTYFQNEAQLEKSRLLSDRFSAERPKGSFSTLEIQRTEQGDSAMYLCASSFLPGQGPDTQYFGPGTRLTVL.

This chain connects TRBV30 to TRBJ1-6, with D tentatively TRBD1 (6 bases). The CDR3 loop spans 15 amino acids. Trimming pared 3 bases from V and 7 bases from J, leaving 16 bases between. Per the germline V gene, CDR1 is GTSNPN and CDR2 is SVGIG (reference sequence). In DNA form, the CDR3 reads TGTGCCTGGAGGGGGGGGCAGGTGTGGAATTCACCCCTCCACTTT. Protein: CAWRGGQVWNSPLHF.

The rearrangement links TRBV2 to TRBJ1-1, with D possibly being TRBD1 (5 bases). Germline CDR1 SNHLY, CDR2 FYNNEI. Trimming cost V 8 bases and J 3 bases, with 10 bases left between them. The CDR3 covers 12 residues. CDR3 nucleotides: TGTGCCAGCGGCAGGGCCGACACTGAAGCTTTCTTT. Its protein product is CASGRADTEAFF.

The gene calls are TRBV30 and TRBJ2-7, with 9 nucleotides matching TRBD1. The CDR3 length is 13 residues. The ends lost 2 bases at V and 5 bases at J; junction bases unmatched: 4. CDR1 and CDR2 (germline): GTSNPN, SVGIG (reference sequence). DNA of the CDR3: TGTGCCTGGAGTCTGGGACAGGGCAACGAGCAGTACTTC. It codes for CAWSLGQGNEQYF.

The rearrangement links TRBV6-5 to TRBJ2-1, with TRBD2 matching over 8 bases. Germline V lookup: CDR1 MNHEY, CDR2 SVGAGI. V lost 8 bases, J lost 7 bases, and 4 bases stayed unmatched. The CDR3 covers 12 residues. CDR3 amino acids: CASRGGLNEQFF. The DNA for the CDR3 is TGTGCCAGCCGCGGGGGGTTGAATGAGCAGTTCTTC.

The chain is built from TRBV7-2 and TRBJ1-6, with unresolved D. Germline assignment: CDR1 SGHTA and CDR2 FQGNSA. The V gene lost 1 base and the J gene lost 9 bases, with 13 bases spanning the gap. The CDR3 totals 15 residues. CDR3 DNA sequence: TGTGCCAGCAGCTTAGAAGATCTAGCAGTTTCACCCCTCCACTTT. The encoded protein is CASSLEDLAVSPLHF.

In its sample, this clone was seen once. This rearrangement joins TRBV7-2 to TRBJ1-1; the D is unclear. This CDR3 spans 14 amino acids. CDR1 is SGHTA and CDR2 is FQGNSA in the germline V gene. Between the trimmed V and J ends, which lost 2 bases and 1 base, there was a span of 8 bases. The CDR3 nucleotides are TGTGCCAGCAGCTTAAGGCAGGCGAACACTGAAGCTTTCTTT. Protein sequence: CASSLRQANTEAFF.

This clone was counted a few times. The rearrangement uses TRBV19 and TRBJ2-1; 7 nucleotides line up with TRBD2. After removal of 4 bases from V and 4 bases from J, the junction contained 4 bases not matched to a gene. CDR1 is LNHDA and CDR2 is SQIVND in the germline V gene (reference sequence). This CDR3 is built from 14 residues. The CDR3 region is CASSKASGYNEQFF. CDR3 DNA: TGTGCCAGTAGTAAGGCTAGCGGTTACAATGAGCAGTTCTTC.

This chain connects TRBV28 to TRBJ1-2; D is unclear. The CDR3 runs 15 residues. The V gene's germline CDR1 is MDHEN and CDR2 SYDVKM. V gave up 5 bases and J gave up 2 bases, with 15 bases separating them. The CDR3, as DNA: TGTGCCAGCAGTCTCGAAGGCGGCCCCAACTATGGCTACACCTTC. This encodes CASSLEGGPNYGYTF.

This chain links TRBV5-4 with TRBJ1-2; 9 nucleotides agree with TRBD1. Germline trimming cut 2 bases from V and 8 bases from J; bases unmatched to any gene: 7. The CDR3 is 14 amino acids. Looked up from germline, CDR1 is SGHNT and CDR2 is YYREEE (reference sequence). The chain's CDR3 is CASSFEQGAGGYTF. The CDR3, as DNA: TGTGCCAGCAGCTTCGAACAGGGGGCAGGCGGCTACACCTTC. The complete variable domain, with remaining parts taken from reference TRBV5-4 and TRBJ1-2, reads ETGVTQSPTHLIKTRGQQVTLRCSSQSGHNTVSWYQQALGQGPQFIFQYYREEENGRGNFPPRFSGLQFPNYSSELNVNALELDDSALYLCASSFEQGAGGYTFGSGTRLTVV.

This chain uses TRBV5-6 with TRBJ2-5, with D possibly matching TRBD1 (6 bases). CDR3 length: 13 amino acids. Per germline, CDR1 SGHDT and CDR2 YYEEEE. Trimming cost V 2 bases and J 4 bases, with 9 bases left between them. CDR3 protein: CASSFRDIETQYF. DNA of the CDR3: TGTGCCAGCAGCTTCAGGGACATAGAGACCCAGTACTTC. Full variable domain (remainder filled in from reference TRBV5-6 and TRBJ2-5): DAGVTQSPTHLIKTRGQQVTLRCSPKSGHDTVSWYQQALGQGPQFIFQYYEEEERQRGNFPDRFSGHQFPNYSSELNVNALLLGDSALYLCASSFRDIETQYFGPGTRLLVL.

The chain couples TRBV19 to TRBJ2-3; D is perhaps TRBD1 (6 bases). This CDR3 contains 14 residues. Trimming took 10 bases from V and 1 from J, leaving 15 bases between them. Germline V gene data show CDR1 as LNHDA and CDR2 as SQIVND (reference sequence). The CDR3 DNA reads TGTGCCACCTCCGGCGACAGGCGCACAGATACGCAGTATTTT. This codes for CATSGDRRTDTQYF.

V usage is TRBV7-9 and J usage is TRBJ1-2; D uncertain. The CDR3 runs 12 residues. Germline-derived CDR1 and CDR2 are SEHNR and FQNEAQ (reference sequence). V was trimmed by 0 bases and J by 8 bases, leaving 7 bases between them. CDR3 region: CASSLAPVGYTF. CDR3 coding DNA: TGTGCCAGCAGCTTAGCCCCAGTCGGCTACACCTTC.

This chain connects TRBV28 to TRBJ1-6; the D is unclear. Germline lookup yields CDR1 MDHEN and CDR2 SYDVKM. The CDR3 totals 14 residues. Trimming took off 6 bases at V and 9 bases at J, with 15 bases between the two ends. In DNA form, the CDR3 reads TGTGCCAGCAGGTCGCAACCTAAACTTTCACCCCTCCACTTT. Protein: CASRSQPKLSPLHF.

This chain links TRBV6-5 with TRBJ1-5; D gene unclear. Trimming left V 6 bases short and J 1 base short, with 10 bases between. Germline V gene sequence: CDR1 MNHEY, CDR2 SVGAGI. The CDR3 loop spans 14 amino acids. The CDR3 loop reads CASRRPGSNQPQHF. The DNA for the CDR3 is TGTGCCAGCAGACGGCCAGGAAGCAATCAGCCCCAGCATTTT.